Presented here are 17 T cell receptor beta chains from one specimen sequenced in a study of blood T cell repertoires in COVID-19. Libraries were prepared by immunoSEQ multiplex PCR; TCRdb keeps only in-frame clonotypes and omits some of them. The sample has about 66,000 clones, 88% seen once; the top ten hold 5.5% to 7%. Material for sequencing was peripheral blood. These receptors all stem from a woman aged 70-85 years with acute or convalescent COVID-19.

This rearrangement joins TRBV6-5 to TRBJ2-7; 9 bases are a match to TRBD1. The germline V gene encodes CDR1 MNHEY and CDR2 SVGAGI. The CDR3 length is 13 residues. Trimming at V came to 10 bases and at J to 5 bases, leaving 9 bases not matched to a gene. The CDR3 nucleotides read TGTGCCACCCAAACAGGGGGCATCGACGAGCAGTACTTC. Amino acid sequence: CATQTGGIDEQYF.

This chain joins TRBV11-2 and TRBJ1-1; 9 bases match TRBD1. This CDR3 has 19 amino acids. V lost 0 bases and J lost 5; bases outside the gene matches: 16. Germline V gives CDR1 SGHAT, CDR2 FQNNGV. CDR3 protein: CASSLDPLSWDRERTEAFF. Written as DNA, the CDR3 is TGTGCCAGCAGCTTAGACCCCCTGTCCTGGGACAGGGAGCGGACTGAAGCTTTCTTT. Full variable domain (outside the CDR3, taken from reference TRBV11-2 and TRBJ1-1): EAGVAQSPRYKIIEKRQSVAFWCNPISGHATLYWYQQILGQGPKLLIQFQNNGVVDDSQLPKDRFSAERLKGVDSTLKIQPAKLEDSAVYLCASSLDPLSWDRERTEAFFGQGTRLTVV.

The gene calls are TRBV28 and TRBJ1-1; D not resolved. The CDR3 covers 14 residues. Germline V gives CDR1 MDHEN, CDR2 SYDVKM. The germline V and J ends were trimmed by 6 bases and 0 bases, with 11 bases remaining between them. The CDR3 DNA reads as TGTGCCAGCAGCCCTCCTCGGGTGAACACTGAAGCTTTCTTT. This sequence encodes CASSPPRVNTEAFF.

The chain combines TRBV21-1 with TRBJ1-3. TRBV21-1 is described as a pseudogene. The CDR3 runs to 16 residues. Written as DNA, the CDR3 is TGTGCCAGCAGCAAAATTAGGAGGGAAGTAGGAAACACCATATATTTT. The encoded protein is CASSKIRREVGNTIYF.

The chain employs TRBV15 and TRBJ2-5; D not certain. The CDR3 is made up of 13 amino acids. Germline V gives CDR1 LNHNV, CDR2 YYDKDF (reference sequence). Trimming took 4 bases from V and 4 from J, leaving 10 bases between them. CDR3 region: CATSKNSGETQYF. CDR3 sequence (DNA): TGTGCCACCAGCAAGAACAGTGGAGAGACCCAGTACTTC.

The V and J genes are TRBV29-1 and TRBJ2-3; 7 bases are a match to TRBD2. The CDR3 covers 13 residues. The germline V gene encodes CDR1 SQVTM and CDR2 ANQGSEA. J lost 4 bases, V lost 6 bases, and 7 bases had no gene match. The CDR3 nucleotides are TGCAGCGTGGGACTGAGCGGGGCAGATACGCAGTATTTT. Amino acids: CSVGLSGADTQYF.

The genes are TRBV29-1 and TRBJ2-5, with D perhaps matching TRBD2 (6 bases). Germline-derived CDR1 and CDR2 are SQVTM and ANQGSEA. The length of the CDR3 is 13 residues. V was cut by 5 bases and J by 4 bases, with 14 bases left in between. The CDR3 spells CSVLLGGRETQYF. The CDR3 nucleotides read TGCAGCGTTCTTTTAGGAGGGCGAGAGACCCAGTACTTC.

CDR3 sequence: CASSLGSDRVYGYTF. The CDR3 DNA reads as TGTGCCAGCAGTTTAGGATCCGACAGAGTCTATGGCTACACCTTC. The chain links TRBV27 to TRBJ1-2; possibly TRBD1 for D (5 bases). Germline V lookup: CDR1 MNHEY, CDR2 SMNVEV (reference sequence). With 2 bases removed from V and 4 bases from J, the gap between germline ends came to 14 bases. CDR3 length: 15 amino acids.

The genes are TRBV15 and TRBJ1-3; D not certain. The V end was cut by 5 bases, the J end by 0 bases, with 11 bases between. Germline-derived CDR1 and CDR2 are LNHNV and YYDKDF (reference sequence). This CDR3 comprises 15 residues. CDR3 sequence reads: CATSSPGSSGNTIYF. CDR3 bases: TGTGCCACCAGCTCCCCGGGTAGCTCTGGAAACACCATATATTTT.

V and J are TRBV19 and TRBJ2-5; 7 bases match TRBD1. In germline, CDR1 is LNHDA, CDR2 SQIVND (reference sequence). Trimming at V came to 10 bases and at J to 1 base, leaving 9 bases not matched to a gene. The CDR3 contains 14 residues. The CDR3 nucleotides are TGTGCCACCAAGCCGGACAGGTCCCAAGAGACCCAGTACTTC. It codes for CATKPDRSQETQYF.

This clone was recorded once. The V gene is TRBV5-6, the J gene TRBJ1-2; 8 positions agree with TRBD1. The CDR3 sequence is 14 residues long. The V and J ends lost 5 bases and 4 bases, in that order; junction bases with no gene match: 7. CDR1 SGHDT and CDR2 YYEEEE come from the germline V gene. CDR3 region: CASSSGGGGYGYTF. DNA for the CDR3: TGTGCCAGCAGTTCAGGGGGCGGCGGCTATGGCTACACCTTC.

The chain recombines TRBV2 with TRBJ2-5; TRBD2 aligns across 13 bases. Germline V CDR1 and CDR2: SNHLY, FYNNEI. The CDR3 runs 14 residues. The ends lost 6 bases at V and 5 bases at J; junction bases unmatched: 3. The CDR3 nucleotides are TGTGCCAGCAGGGGACTAGCGGGGCTGGAGACCCAGTACTTC. As protein: CASRGLAGLETQYF. The entire variable domain, with the rest obtained from reference TRBV2 and TRBJ2-5, is as follows: EPEVTQTPSHQVTQMGQEVILRCVPISNHLYFYWYRQILGQKVEFLVSFYNNEISEKSEIFDDQFSVERPDGSNFTLKIRSTKLEDSAMYFCASRGLAGLETQYFGPGTRLLVL.

CDR3 residues: CASSGAEGRRLGNNEQFF. The CDR3 coding sequence is TGTGCCAGCAGTGGGGCGGAAGGGCGTAGACTAGGAAACAATGAGCAGTTCTTC. The genes are TRBV2 and TRBJ2-1, with D possibly matching TRBD2 (6 bases). Between the trimmed V and J ends, which lost 4 bases and 5 bases, there was a span of 24 bases. Germline V gene sequence: CDR1 SNHLY, CDR2 FYNNEI. CDR3 length: 18 amino acids.

The genes are TRBV7-2 and TRBJ2-3, with TRBD2 matching 10 bases. Germline V CDR1 and CDR2: SGHTA, FQGNSA. This CDR3 is built from 14 residues. V lost 2 bases to trimming and J lost 10 bases; unmatched junction nucleotides: 6. This CDR3 reads CASSLTLAGRAQYF. The CDR3 DNA reads as TGTGCCAGCAGCTTAACACTAGCGGGAAGGGCGCAGTATTTT.

The chain couples TRBV15 to TRBJ1-4; D not resolved. Trimming pared 0 bases from V and 0 bases from J, leaving 17 bases between. The germline V gene encodes CDR1 LNHNV and CDR2 YYDKDF (reference sequence). The CDR3 consists of 19 residues. The CDR3 region has the DNA TGTGCCACCAGCAGAGATTACAGACCCCATATTGCAACTAATGAAAAACTGTTTTTT. This translates into CATSRDYRPHIATNEKLFF.

The chain joins TRBV5-1 to TRBJ2-1, with unresolved D. The germline CDR1 and CDR2 sequences are SGHRS and YFSETQ. The CDR3 is 15 amino acids. Trimming cost V 0 bases and J 9 bases, with 16 bases left between them. In DNA, the CDR3 is TGCGCCAGCAGCTTGGGCGGTAGTTCAACCGGTGAGCAGTTCTTC. As protein: CASSLGGSSTGEQFF.

The J gene is TRBJ2-1, the V gene TRBV18, with TRBD2 matching 14 bases. This CDR3 has 16 residues. Trimming removed 4 bases from V and 3 bases from J; junction bases left unmatched: 2. CDR1 and CDR2 from the germline V gene are KGHSH and LQKENI. The CDR3 here is CASSQGTSGSYNEQFF. The CDR3 DNA is TGTGCCAGCTCACAGGGGACTAGCGGGAGCTACAATGAGCAGTTCTTC.